This T cell receptor (beta chain) was profiled in a study of control samples from healthy donors and cancer patients. Unmatched junction bases numbered 4, after V lost 6 bases and J lost 2 bases. Germline-derived CDR1 and CDR2 are MNHEY and SVGAGI. CDR3 length: 14 residues. Assay used: immunoSEQ multiplex PCR; TCRdb lists only in-frame clones, some missing. The sample records 100,000 to 150,000 clones, 80% to 95% being singletons. The rearrangement joins TRBV6-5 to TRBJ1-3; 7 positions match TRBD1. Sequenced: PBMCs. This clonotype was obtained from an elderly man with head and neck cancer. For the CDR3, the DNA is TGTGCCAGCAGCCTGACAGGGACTGGAAACACCATATATTTT. It codes for CASSLTGTGNTIYF.